This TCR beta chain was captured by sequencing in a study of vaccination and CD4 T cells after COVID-19. Background on the study: Convalescent individuals numbered four females and six males, two being Hispanic.

The treatment denotes: approximately nine-day PBMC culture with coronavirus spike peptide pools or control peptides (ViraFEST assay). Once peptide pools had expanded antigen-specific T cells, ViraFEST sequenced TCRs. Positive PCR tests came between March and December 2020, ahead of the US Alpha, Beta and Delta variants. IL-2 at about 10 IU/ml and peptide pools at about 9.5 ug/ml were added to PBMCs cultured at roughly 2 million per well. The assay that was used to sequence DNA from cultured CD4+ T cells was the Oncomine TCR Beta short-read assay. In TCRdb, the PCR reads were re-called with MiXCR into one record per CDR3 protein. Among fewer than 25,000 distinct CDR3 sequences listed, roughly 50% were seen once. As regards this clonotype: What it binds is not known.

V was shortened by 0 bases and J by 2 bases, with 11 bases between the two germline ends. Germline CDR1 is MNHEY and CDR2 is SVGAGI. This CDR3 is built from 16 residues. Sequencing was done on a sample of CD4+ T cells from blood, cultured in vitro. This chain connects TRBV6-5 to TRBJ1-5; weak D call: TRBD1 (5 bases). The sequence came from a human donor who had recovered from COVID-19. The CDR3 nucleotides are TGTGCCAGCAGTTACTCGGGGGGACGGGGCAATCAGCCCCAGCATTTT. Its translation: CASSYSGGRGNQPQHF.